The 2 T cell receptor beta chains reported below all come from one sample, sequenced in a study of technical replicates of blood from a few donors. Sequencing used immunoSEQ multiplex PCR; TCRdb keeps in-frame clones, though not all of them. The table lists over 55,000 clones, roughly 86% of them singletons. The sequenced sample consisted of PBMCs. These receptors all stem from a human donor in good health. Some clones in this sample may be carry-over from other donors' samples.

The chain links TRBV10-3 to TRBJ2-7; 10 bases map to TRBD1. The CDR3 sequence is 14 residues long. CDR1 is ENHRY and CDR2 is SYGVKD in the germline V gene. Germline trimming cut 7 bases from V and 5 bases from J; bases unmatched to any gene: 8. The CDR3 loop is CAIKPGQGGDEQYF. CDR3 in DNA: TGTGCCATCAAACCCGGACAGGGGGGGGACGAGCAGTACTTC.

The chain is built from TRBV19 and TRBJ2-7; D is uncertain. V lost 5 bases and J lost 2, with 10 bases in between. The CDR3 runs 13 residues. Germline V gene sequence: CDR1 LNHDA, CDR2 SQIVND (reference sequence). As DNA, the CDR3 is TGTGCCAGTAGTGAGGCGGTCCCCTACGAGCAGTACTTC. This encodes CASSEAVPYEQYF.